This T cell receptor (beta chain) stems from a study of blood T cells in healthy people across ages. General study points: Per million T cells, TCR beta diversity dropped roughly linearly as age increased. Diversity was estimated from one million T cells, and these estimates were considered underestimates.

For the second PCR, which ran for about 6 to 12 cycles, a sample-barcoded 5' primer and a J-beta primer mix were used. TCRdb re-derived calls from the 5' RACE reads in MiXCR, one entry per CDR3 protein. This table has roughly 930,000 distinct CDR3 sequences, around 48% appearing once. Worth noting for this clonotype: Its cognate antigen is unknown.

Germline CDR1 is MGHRA and CDR2 is YSYEKL. The CDR3 spans 13 residues. The clonotype comes from a man under 40 in good health. The chain links TRBV4-1 to TRBJ2-5; D is perhaps TRBD1 or TRBD2 (5 bases each). TRBJ2-7 matches the DNA end more closely, so the J call is doubtful. The sequenced sample consisted of blood. CDR3 nucleotides: TGCGCCAGCAGCCAAGATGAAGGGACCGAGCAGTACTTC. It yields the protein CASSQDEGTEQYF.